These 18 T cell receptor beta chains came from one sample sequenced in a study of cytomegalovirus exposure and HLA in healthy donors. Researchers ran the PCR with 60 Vbeta and 13 Jbeta primers. This table comes from immunoSEQ multiplex PCR, and its TCRdb copy is limited to in-frame clones, with some not included. The repertoire holds over 150,000 clones, with roughly four fifths as singletons. The sample was PBMCs. The source of these receptors is a male donor in good health and CMV-seropositive.

The rearrangement uses TRBV7-2 and TRBJ1-6; TRBD1 matches at 7 bases. The CDR3 is 15 amino acids. With 3 bases clipped from V and 9 bases from J, the junction kept 8 bases outside the gene matches. The germline gives CDR1 SGHTA, CDR2 FQGNSA. CDR3 bases: TGTGCCAGCAGCTTCTCCCCGGACAGGACTTCACCCCTCCACTTT. Translation gives CASSFSPDRTSPLHF.

The V call is TRBV28, the J call TRBJ1-5; D not certain. The CDR3 covers 12 residues. Trimming took off 8 bases at V and 7 bases at J, with 12 bases between the two ends. Germline CDR1 and CDR2: MDHEN and SYDVKM. The CDR3 DNA sequence: TGTGCCAGCGCCAGGTCGCGCCAGCCCCAGCATTTT. It encodes CASARSRQPQHF.

The rearrangement uses TRBV7-9 and TRBJ2-4; D is ambiguous. Per germline, CDR1 SEHNR and CDR2 FQNEAQ (reference sequence). This CDR3 region has 13 residues. Trimming removed 1 base from V and 8 bases from J, with 9 bases in between. The DNA for the CDR3 is TGTGCCAGCAGCTTAGACAGAAAGGACATTCAGTACTTC. Translated, it gives CASSLDRKDIQYF.

The chain has TRBV18 and TRBJ1-5; 7 positions agree with TRBD1. Germline V gene data show CDR1 as KGHSH and CDR2 as LQKENI. The V and J ends lost 2 bases and 1 base, in that order; junction bases with no gene match: 5. The length of the CDR3 is 16 residues. The CDR3 nucleotides are TGTGCCAGCTCACCAACCTCGACAGGGAGCAATCAGCCCCAGCATTTT. Translated, it gives CASSPTSTGSNQPQHF.

This chain connects TRBV27 to TRBJ1-2; 7 nucleotides line up with TRBD1. Trimming removed 5 bases from V and 8 bases from J; junction bases left unmatched: 8. CDR1 MNHEY and CDR2 SMNVEV come from the germline V gene (reference sequence). This CDR3 contains 13 residues. The CDR3 nucleotides are TGTGCCAGCAGTCAGCGAACAGGGGTAGGCTACACCTTC. Its protein product is CASSQRTGVGYTF.

The chain couples TRBV6-5 to TRBJ2-1; 10 bases are shared with TRBD1. Germline-derived CDR1 and CDR2 are MNHEY and SVGAGI. The CDR3 has 15 amino acids. J gave up 7 bases and V 2 bases, and 5 bases lay outside the gene matches. CDR3 sequence: CASSYGTGVRNEQFF. CDR3 bases: TGTGCCAGCAGTTACGGGACAGGGGTACGGAATGAGCAGTTCTTC.

CDR3 bases: TGTGCCAGCAGCCCGCTACAGGCCGCTGAAGCTTTCTTT. It encodes CASSPLQAAEAFF. The chain joins TRBV7-8 to TRBJ1-1, with D possibly matching TRBD1 (5 bases). The ends were cut back, 5 bases at V and 6 bases at J, with 13 bases in the middle. Germline V CDR1 and CDR2: SGHVS, FQNEAQ. The CDR3 is made up of 13 amino acids.

J is TRBJ2-4 and V is TRBV7-9, with TRBD1 matching over 9 bases. CDR1 is SEHNR, CDR2 FQNEAQ, per germline (reference sequence). This CDR3 is built from 16 residues. V was pared by 4 bases and J by 3 bases, with 7 bases of the junction left unmatched. This CDR3 is CASSSRTGALKNIQYF. In nucleotides, the CDR3 is TGTGCCAGCAGCTCTCGGACAGGGGCCCTCAAAAACATTCAGTACTTC.

Here the CDR3 reads CASVTNIRYEQYF. CDR3 sequence (DNA): TGTGCCAGCGTTACGAACATACGATACGAGCAGTACTTC. V gene TRBV2 combines with J gene TRBJ2-7, with no clear D. V lost 8 bases and J 4 bases, leaving 15 bases between the germline ends. The CDR3 covers 13 residues. Germline loops: CDR1 SNHLY, CDR2 FYNNEI.

The CDR3 sequence is CASSQDSTGTGVVGGYTF. The CDR3 DNA reads TGCGCCAGCAGCCAAGATAGCACCGGGACAGGGGTAGTTGGTGGCTACACCTTC. V is TRBV4-3 and J is TRBJ1-2; TRBD1 agrees at 10 bases. The CDR3 spans 18 residues. The V and J ends lost 0 bases and 7 bases, in that order; junction bases with no gene match: 14. In germline, CDR1 is LGHNA, CDR2 YSLEER.

Details on this clone: Germline and junction disagree at one end, which may indicate a read error. The DNA for the CDR3 is TGCAGCGTTCTAGACGGTGCTGGGGCCAACGGCCTGACTTTC. It specifies CSVLDGAGANGLTF. V is TRBV29-1 and J is TRBJ2-6, with D perhaps TRBD1 (5 bases). The V gene's germline CDR1 is SQVTM and CDR2 ANQGSEA. This CDR3 has 14 amino acids. Variable domain in full (rest from reference TRBV29-1 and TRBJ2-6): SAVISQKPSRDICQRGTSLTIQCQVDSQVTMMFWYRQQPGQSLTLIATANQGSEATYESGFVIDKFPISRPNLTFSTLTVSNMSPEDSSIYLCSVLDGAGANGLTFGAGSRLTVL.

CDR3 amino acids: CASSQGAVANYGYTF. CDR3 nucleotide sequence: TGTGCCAGCAGCCAAGGGGCAGTAGCTAACTATGGCTACACCTTC. The chain joins TRBV4-2 to TRBJ1-2; D gene unclear. The CDR3 is made up of 15 amino acids. CDR1 is LGHNA and CDR2 is YNFKEQ in the germline V gene. The V and J ends lost 1 base and 0 bases respectively, with 9 bases between them.

V usage is TRBV11-2 and J usage is TRBJ1-2; TRBD1 might be the D (6 bases). This CDR3 has 15 residues. Trimming took off 1 base at V and 5 bases at J, with 14 bases between the two ends. CDR1 and CDR2 (germline): SGHAT, FQNNGV. The DNA for the CDR3 is TGTGCCAGCAGCTTAGCGGGGGGCGCCCATTATGGCTACACCTTC. Residues: CASSLAGGAHYGYTF.

This clone was found once. V gene TRBV6-5 combines with J gene TRBJ2-1, with 14 bases fitting TRBD2. Trimming removed 2 bases from V and 7 bases from J; junction bases left unmatched: 4. In germline, CDR1 is MNHEY, CDR2 SVGAGI. This CDR3 spans 16 amino acids. In nucleotides, the CDR3 is TGTGCCAGCAGTTACGGGGGACTAGCGGGAGAGAATGAGCAGTTCTTC. Translating it yields CASSYGGLAGENEQFF.

The chain employs TRBV6-5 and TRBJ1-2; a weak D match, TRBD1 (6 bases). Germline V gene lookup returns CDR1 MNHEY and CDR2 SVGAGI. V lost 0 bases to trimming and J lost 7 bases, with 18 bases between them. This CDR3 has 16 amino acids. The CDR3 sequence is CASSYSKQQGLFGYTF. The DNA for the CDR3 is TGTGCCAGCAGTTACTCGAAACAACAGGGTCTTTTTGGCTACACCTTC.

The chain links TRBV5-1 to TRBJ2-3, with 7 bases that match TRBD1. The V and J ends lost 0 bases and 5 bases, in that order; junction bases with no gene match: 0. Germline V CDR1 and CDR2: SGHRS, YFSETQ. The length of the CDR3 is 13 residues. CDR3: CASSLAGGDTQYF. The CDR3 bases are TGCGCCAGCAGCTTGGCAGGGGGAGATACGCAGTATTTT.

V and J are TRBV2 and TRBJ2-1; 8 nucleotides match TRBD2. J lost 4 bases, V lost 2 bases, and 4 bases had no gene match. Per the germline V gene, CDR1 is SNHLY and CDR2 is FYNNEI. This CDR3 has 15 residues. The CDR3 reads CASSETGGGYNEQFF. The CDR3 nucleotides are TGTGCCAGCAGTGAAACGGGAGGGGGTTACAATGAGCAGTTCTTC.

A remark on this clone: This sample includes further DNA sequences coding for the same CDR3. The chain has TRBV7-9 and TRBJ1-1; D unresolved. From germline, CDR1 is SEHNR and CDR2 FQNEAQ (reference sequence). Between the trimmed V and J ends, which lost 2 bases and 7 bases, there was a span of 8 bases. The CDR3 is made up of 12 amino acids. Written as DNA, the CDR3 is TGTGCCAGCAGCTTATCAGGATATGAAGCTTTCTTT. Translation: CASSLSGYEAFF.